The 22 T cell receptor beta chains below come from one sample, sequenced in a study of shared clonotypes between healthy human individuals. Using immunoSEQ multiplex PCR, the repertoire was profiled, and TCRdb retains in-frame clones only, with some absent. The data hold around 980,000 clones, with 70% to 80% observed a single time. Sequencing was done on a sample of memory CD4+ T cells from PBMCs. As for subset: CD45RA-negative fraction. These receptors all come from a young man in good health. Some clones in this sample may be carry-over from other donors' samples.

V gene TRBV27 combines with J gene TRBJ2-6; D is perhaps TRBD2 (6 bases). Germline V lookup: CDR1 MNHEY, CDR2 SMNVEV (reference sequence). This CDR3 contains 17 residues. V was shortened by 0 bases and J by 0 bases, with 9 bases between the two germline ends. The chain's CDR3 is CASSLSSGYSGANVLTF. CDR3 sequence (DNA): TGTGCCAGCAGTTTATCCAGCGGGTACTCTGGGGCCAACGTCCTGACTTTC. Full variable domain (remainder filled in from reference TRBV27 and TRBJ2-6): EAQVTQNPRYLITVTGKKLTVTCSQNMNHEYMSWYRQDPGLGLRQIYYSMNVEVTDKGDVPEGYKVSRKEKRNFPLILESPSPNQTSLYFCASSLSSGYSGANVLTFGAGSRLTVL.

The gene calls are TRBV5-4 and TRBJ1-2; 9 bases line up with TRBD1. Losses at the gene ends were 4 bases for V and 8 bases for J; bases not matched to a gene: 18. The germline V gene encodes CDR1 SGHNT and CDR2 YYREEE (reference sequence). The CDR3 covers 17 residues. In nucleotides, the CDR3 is TGTGCCAGCAGCCCTGGGTTAAACAGGGGGCGTTCTCCCGGCTACACCTTC. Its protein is CASSPGLNRGRSPGYTF.

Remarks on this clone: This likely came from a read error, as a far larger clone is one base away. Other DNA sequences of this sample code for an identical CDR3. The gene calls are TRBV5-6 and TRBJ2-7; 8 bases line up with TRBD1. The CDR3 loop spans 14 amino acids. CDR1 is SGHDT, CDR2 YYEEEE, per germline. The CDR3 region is CASSPGGADYEQYF. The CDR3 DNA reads TGCGCCAGCAGCCCAGGGGGCGCGGACTACGAGCAGTACTTC.

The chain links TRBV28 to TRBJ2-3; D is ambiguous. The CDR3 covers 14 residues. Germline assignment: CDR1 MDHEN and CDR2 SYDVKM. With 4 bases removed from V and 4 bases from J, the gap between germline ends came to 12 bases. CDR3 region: CASSSGGVPDTQYF. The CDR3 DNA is TGTGCCAGCAGTTCAGGCGGTGTCCCAGATACGCAGTATTTT.

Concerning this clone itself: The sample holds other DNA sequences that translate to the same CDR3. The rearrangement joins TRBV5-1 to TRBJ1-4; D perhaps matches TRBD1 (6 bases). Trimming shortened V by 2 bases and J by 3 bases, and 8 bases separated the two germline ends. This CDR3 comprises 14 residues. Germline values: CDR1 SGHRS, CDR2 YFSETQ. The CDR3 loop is CASSLGGPNEKLFF. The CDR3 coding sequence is TGCGCCAGCAGCTTAGGGGGGCCTAATGAAAAACTGTTTTTT. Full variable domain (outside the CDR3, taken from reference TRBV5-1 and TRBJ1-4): KAGVTQTPRYLIKTRGQQVTLSCSPISGHRSVSWYQQTPGQGLQFLFEYFSETQRNKGNFPGRFSGRQFSNSRSEMNVSTLELGDSALYLCASSLGGPNEKLFFGSGTQLSVL.

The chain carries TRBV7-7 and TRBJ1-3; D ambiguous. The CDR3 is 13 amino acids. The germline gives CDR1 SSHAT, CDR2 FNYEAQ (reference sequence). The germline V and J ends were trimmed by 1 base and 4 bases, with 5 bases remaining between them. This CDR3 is CASSLGPGNTIYF. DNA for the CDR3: TGTGCCAGCAGCTTAGGGCCGGGAAACACCATATATTTT. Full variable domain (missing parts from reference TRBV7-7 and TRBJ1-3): GAGVSQSPRYKVTKRGQDVTLRCDPISSHATLYWYQQALGQGPEFLTYFNYEAQPDKSGLPSDRFSAERPEGSISTLTIQRTEQRDSAMYRCASSLGPGNTIYFGEGSWLTVV.

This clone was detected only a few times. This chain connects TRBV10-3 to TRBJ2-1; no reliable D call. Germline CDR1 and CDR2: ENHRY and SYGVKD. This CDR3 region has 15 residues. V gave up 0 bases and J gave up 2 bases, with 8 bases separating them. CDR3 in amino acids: CAISESNTAYNEQFF. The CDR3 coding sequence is TGTGCCATCAGTGAGTCGAACACAGCCTACAATGAGCAGTTCTTC.

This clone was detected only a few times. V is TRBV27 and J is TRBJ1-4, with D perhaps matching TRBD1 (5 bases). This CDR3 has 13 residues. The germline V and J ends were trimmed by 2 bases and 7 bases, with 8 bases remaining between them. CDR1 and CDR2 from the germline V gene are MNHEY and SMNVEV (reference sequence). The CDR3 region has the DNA TGTGCCAGCAGTTTAGGGGCAGGTGAAAAACTGTTTTTT. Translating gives CASSLGAGEKLFF.

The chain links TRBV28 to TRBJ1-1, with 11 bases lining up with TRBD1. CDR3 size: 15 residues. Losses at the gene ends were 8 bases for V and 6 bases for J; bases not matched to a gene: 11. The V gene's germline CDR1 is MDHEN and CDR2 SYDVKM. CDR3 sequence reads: CASPRKGQGDPEAFF. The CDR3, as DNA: TGTGCCAGCCCCAGGAAGGGACAGGGGGACCCTGAAGCTTTCTTT.

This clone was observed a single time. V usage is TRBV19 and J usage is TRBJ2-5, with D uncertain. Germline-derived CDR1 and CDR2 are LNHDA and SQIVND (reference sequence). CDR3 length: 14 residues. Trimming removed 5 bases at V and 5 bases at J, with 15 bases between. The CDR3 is CASSYRSQTETQYF. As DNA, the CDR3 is TGTGCCAGTAGTTACCGCTCCCAAACGGAGACCCAGTACTTC. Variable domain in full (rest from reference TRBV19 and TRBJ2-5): DGGITQSPKYLFRKEGQNVTLSCEQNLNHDAMYWYRQDPGQGLRLIYYSQIVNDFQKGDIAEGYSVSREKKESFPLTVTSAQKNPTAFYLCASSYRSQTETQYFGPGTRLLVL.

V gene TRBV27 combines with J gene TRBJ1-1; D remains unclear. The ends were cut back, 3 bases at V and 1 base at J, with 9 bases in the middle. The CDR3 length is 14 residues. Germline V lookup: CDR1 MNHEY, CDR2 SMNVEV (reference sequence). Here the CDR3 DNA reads TGTGCCAGCAGTTTGAGAGCAGAGAACACTGAAGCTTTCTTT. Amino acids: CASSLRAENTEAFF.

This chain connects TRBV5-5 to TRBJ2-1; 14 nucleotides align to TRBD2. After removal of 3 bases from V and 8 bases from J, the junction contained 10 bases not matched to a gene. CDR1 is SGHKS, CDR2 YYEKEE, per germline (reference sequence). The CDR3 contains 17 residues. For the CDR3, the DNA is TGTGCCAGCAGCTCCTCCGGGACTAGCGGGAGAGTATATGAGCAGTTCTTC. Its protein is CASSSSGTSGRVYEQFF.

The CDR3 sequence: CASSPRTQGEQYF. The CDR3 DNA sequence: TGTGCCAGCAGTCCCCGTACCCAGGGGGAGCAGTACTTC. The chain has TRBV6-6 and TRBJ2-7; D is perhaps TRBD1 (6 bases). Germline lookup yields CDR1 MNHNY and CDR2 SVGAGI (reference sequence). This CDR3 spans 13 amino acids. V was clipped by 5 bases and J by 7 bases, with 15 bases between them.

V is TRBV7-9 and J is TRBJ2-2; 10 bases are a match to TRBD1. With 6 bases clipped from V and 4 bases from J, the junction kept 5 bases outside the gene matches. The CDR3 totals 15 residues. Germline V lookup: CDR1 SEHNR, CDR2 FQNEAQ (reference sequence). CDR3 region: CASRLGTGATGELFF. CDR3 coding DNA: TGTGCCAGCAGGTTGGGGACAGGGGCCACCGGGGAGCTGTTTTTT.

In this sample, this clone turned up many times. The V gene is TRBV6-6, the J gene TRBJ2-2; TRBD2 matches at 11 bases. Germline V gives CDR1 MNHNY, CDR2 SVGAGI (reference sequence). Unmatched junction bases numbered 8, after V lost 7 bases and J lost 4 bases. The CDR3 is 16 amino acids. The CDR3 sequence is CASNLLAGVGTGELFF. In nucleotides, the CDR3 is TGTGCCAGCAACCTACTAGCGGGAGTCGGCACCGGGGAGCTGTTTTTT.

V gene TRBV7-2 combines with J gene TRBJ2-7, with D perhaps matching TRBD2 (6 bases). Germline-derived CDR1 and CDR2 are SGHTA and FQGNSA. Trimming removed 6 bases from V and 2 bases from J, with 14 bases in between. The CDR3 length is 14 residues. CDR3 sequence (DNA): TGTGCCAGCAGTAACGCCGGGGGAACCTACGAGCAGTACTTC. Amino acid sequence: CASSNAGGTYEQYF. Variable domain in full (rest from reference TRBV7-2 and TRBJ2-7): GAGVSQSPSNKVTEKGKDVELRCDPISGHTALYWYRQSLGQGLEFLIYFQGNSAPDKSGLPSDRFSAERTGGSVSTLTIQRTQQEDSAVYLCASSNAGGTYEQYFGPGTRLTVT.

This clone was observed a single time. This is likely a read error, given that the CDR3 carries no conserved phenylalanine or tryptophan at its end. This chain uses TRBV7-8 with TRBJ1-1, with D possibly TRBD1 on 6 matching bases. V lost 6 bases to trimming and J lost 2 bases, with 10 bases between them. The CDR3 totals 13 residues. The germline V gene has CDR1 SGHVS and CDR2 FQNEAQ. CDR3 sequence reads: CASRRTVNTEAFV. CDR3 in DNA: TGTGCCAGCAGACGGACAGTTAACACTGAAGCTTTCGTT.

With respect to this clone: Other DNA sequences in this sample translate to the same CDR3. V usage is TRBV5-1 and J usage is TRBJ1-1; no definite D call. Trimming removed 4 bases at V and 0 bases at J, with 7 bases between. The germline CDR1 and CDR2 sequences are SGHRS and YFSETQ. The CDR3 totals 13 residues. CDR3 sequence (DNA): TGCGCCAGCAGCCCGGATATGAACACTGAAGCTTTCTTT. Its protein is CASSPDMNTEAFF.

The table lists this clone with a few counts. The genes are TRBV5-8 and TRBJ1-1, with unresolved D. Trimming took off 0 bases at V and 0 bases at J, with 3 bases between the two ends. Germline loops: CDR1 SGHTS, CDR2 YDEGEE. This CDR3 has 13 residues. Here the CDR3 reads CASSLVVNTEAFF. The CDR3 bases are TGTGCCAGCAGCTTGGTGGTGAACACTGAAGCTTTCTTT.

This CDR3 reads CASSPGLAGGLFEQYF. CDR3 nucleotide sequence: TGCGCCAGCAGCCCAGGACTAGCGGGAGGGCTCTTCGAGCAGTACTTC. The chain links TRBV5-1 to TRBJ2-7; TRBD2 matches 15 bases. J was trimmed by 6 bases and V by 4 bases; bases with no gene match: 8. This CDR3 region has 16 residues. CDR1 SGHRS and CDR2 YFSETQ come from the germline V gene.

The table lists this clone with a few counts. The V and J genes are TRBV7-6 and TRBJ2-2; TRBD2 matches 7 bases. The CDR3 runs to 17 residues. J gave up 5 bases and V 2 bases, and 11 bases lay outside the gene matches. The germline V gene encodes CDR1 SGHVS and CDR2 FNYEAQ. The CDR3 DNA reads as TGTGCCAGCAGCTTACCCGTCGGCGGGAGATCGACCGGGGAGCTGTTTTTT. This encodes CASSLPVGGRSTGELFF.

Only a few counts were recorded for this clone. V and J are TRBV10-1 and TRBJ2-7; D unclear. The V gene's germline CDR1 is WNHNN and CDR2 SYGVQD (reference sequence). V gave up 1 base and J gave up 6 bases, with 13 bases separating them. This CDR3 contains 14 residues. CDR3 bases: TGCGCCAGCAGTGAGTACTCGATAGATGGCGAGCAGTACTTC. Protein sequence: CASSEYSIDGEQYF.